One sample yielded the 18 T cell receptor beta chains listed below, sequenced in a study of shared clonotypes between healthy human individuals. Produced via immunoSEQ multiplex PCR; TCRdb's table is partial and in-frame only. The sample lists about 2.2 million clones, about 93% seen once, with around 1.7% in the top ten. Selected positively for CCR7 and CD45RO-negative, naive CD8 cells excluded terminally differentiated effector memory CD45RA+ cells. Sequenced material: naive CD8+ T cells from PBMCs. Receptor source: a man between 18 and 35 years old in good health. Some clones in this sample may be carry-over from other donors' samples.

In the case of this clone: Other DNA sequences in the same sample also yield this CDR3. CDR3 nucleotides: TGCGCCAGCAGCTTGGGAGGGGAAAACACTGAAGCTTTCTTT. It is translated as CASSLGGENTEAFF. V gene TRBV5-1 combines with J gene TRBJ1-1, with D possibly matching TRBD1 (5 bases). Per the germline V gene, CDR1 is SGHRS and CDR2 is YFSETQ. V shed 0 bases and J shed 2 bases, with 8 bases lying between them. This CDR3 has 14 residues.

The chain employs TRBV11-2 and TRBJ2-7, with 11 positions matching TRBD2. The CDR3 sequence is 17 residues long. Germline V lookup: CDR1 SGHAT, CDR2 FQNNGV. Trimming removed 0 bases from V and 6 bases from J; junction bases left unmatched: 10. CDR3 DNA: TGTGCCAGCAGCTTAGAGGCTAGCGGGGGGCCCGGAGGCGAGCAGTACTTC. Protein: CASSLEASGGPGGEQYF.

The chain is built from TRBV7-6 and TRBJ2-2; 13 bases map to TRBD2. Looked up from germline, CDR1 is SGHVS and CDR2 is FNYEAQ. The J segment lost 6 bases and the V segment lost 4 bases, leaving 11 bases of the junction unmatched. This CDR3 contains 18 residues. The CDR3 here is CASSSYRTSGRIAGELFF. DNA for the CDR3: TGTGCCAGCAGCTCCTACAGGACTAGCGGGAGAATAGCCGGGGAGCTGTTTTTT.

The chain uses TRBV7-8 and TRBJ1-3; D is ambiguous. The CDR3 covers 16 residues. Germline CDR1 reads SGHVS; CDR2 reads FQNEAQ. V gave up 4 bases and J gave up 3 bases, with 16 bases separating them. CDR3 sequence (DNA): TGTGCCAGCAGCTACGGACCCGGGATAATTGGAAACACCATATATTTT. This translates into CASSYGPGIIGNTIYF.

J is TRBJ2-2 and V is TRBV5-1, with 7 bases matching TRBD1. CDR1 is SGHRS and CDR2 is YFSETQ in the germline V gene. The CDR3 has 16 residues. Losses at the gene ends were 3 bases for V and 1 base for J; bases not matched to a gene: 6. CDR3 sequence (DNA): TGCGCCAGCAGCTGGCCCCGGGACAGGAACACCGGGGAGCTGTTTTTT. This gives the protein CASSWPRDRNTGELFF.

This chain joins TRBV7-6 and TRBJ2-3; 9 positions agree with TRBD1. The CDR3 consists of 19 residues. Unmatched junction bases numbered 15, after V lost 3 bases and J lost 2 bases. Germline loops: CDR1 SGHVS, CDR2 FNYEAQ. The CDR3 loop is CASSFIGTGRGGNTDTQYF. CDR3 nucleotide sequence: TGTGCCAGCAGCTTCATCGGGACAGGGAGAGGTGGTAACACAGATACGCAGTATTTT.

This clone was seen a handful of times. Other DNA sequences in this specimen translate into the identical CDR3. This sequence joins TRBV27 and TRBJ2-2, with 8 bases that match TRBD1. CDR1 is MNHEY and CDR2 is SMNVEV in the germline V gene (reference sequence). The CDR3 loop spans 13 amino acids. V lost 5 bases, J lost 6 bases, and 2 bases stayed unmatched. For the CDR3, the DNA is TGTGCCAGCAGTCCCAGGGGGCCCGGGGAGCTGTTTTTT. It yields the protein CASSPRGPGELFF.

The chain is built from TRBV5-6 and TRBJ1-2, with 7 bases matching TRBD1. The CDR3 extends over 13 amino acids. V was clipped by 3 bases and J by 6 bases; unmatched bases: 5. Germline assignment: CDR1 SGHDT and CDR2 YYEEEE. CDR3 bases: TGTGCCAGCAGCTGGGGACAGACCGATGGCTACACCTTC. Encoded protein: CASSWGQTDGYTF.

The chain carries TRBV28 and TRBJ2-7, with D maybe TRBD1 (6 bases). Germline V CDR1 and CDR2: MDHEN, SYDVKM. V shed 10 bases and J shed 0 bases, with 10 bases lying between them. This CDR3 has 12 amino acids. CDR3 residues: CATGDTSYEQYF. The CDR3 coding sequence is TGTGCCACCGGGGACACCTCCTACGAGCAGTACTTC.

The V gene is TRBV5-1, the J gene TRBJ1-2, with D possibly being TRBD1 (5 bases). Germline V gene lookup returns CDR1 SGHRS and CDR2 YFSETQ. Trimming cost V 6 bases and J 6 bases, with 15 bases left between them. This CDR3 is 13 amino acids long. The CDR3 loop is CASKPAWDDGYTF. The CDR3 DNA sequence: TGCGCCAGCAAACCCGCATGGGACGATGGCTACACCTTC. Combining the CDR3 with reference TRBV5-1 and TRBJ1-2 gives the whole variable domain KAGVTQTPRYLIKTRGQQVTLSCSPISGHRSVSWYQQTPGQGLQFLFEYFSETQRNKGNFPGRFSGRQFSNSRSEMNVSTLELGDSALYLCASKPAWDDGYTFGSGTRLTVV.

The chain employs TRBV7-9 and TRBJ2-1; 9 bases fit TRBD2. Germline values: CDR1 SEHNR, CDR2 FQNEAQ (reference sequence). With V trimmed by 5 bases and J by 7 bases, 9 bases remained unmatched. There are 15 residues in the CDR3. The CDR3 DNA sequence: TGTGCCAGCAGCCATGGGGCGGGAGGGGGAAATGAGCAGTTCTTC. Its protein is CASSHGAGGGNEQFF.

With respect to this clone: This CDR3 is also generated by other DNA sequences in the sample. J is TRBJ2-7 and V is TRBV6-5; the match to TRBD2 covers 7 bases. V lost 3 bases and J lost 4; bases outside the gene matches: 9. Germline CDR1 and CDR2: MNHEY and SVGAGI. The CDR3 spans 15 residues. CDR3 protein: CASSYSSGVSYEQYF. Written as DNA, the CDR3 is TGTGCCAGCAGTTATTCCAGCGGGGTGAGTTACGAGCAGTACTTC.

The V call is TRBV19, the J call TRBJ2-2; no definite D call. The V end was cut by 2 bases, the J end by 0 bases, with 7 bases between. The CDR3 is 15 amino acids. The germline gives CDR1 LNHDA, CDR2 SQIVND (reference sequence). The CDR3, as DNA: TGTGCCAGTAGTATACTGGTCTCGAACACCGGGGAGCTGTTTTTT. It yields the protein CASSILVSNTGELFF.

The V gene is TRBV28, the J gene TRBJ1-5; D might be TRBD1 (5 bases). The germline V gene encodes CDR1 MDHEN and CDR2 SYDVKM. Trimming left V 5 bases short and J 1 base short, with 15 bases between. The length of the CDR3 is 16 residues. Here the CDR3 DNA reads TGTGCCAGCAGTCTCACGCCTTGGGGGAGCAATCAGCCCCAGCATTTT. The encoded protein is CASSLTPWGSNQPQHF.

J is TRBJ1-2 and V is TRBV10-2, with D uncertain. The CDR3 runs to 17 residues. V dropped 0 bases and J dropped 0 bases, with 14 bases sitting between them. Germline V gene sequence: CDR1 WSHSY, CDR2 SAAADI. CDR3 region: CASSESAGGTANYGYTF. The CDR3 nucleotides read TGCGCCAGCAGTGAGTCCGCTGGCGGCACGGCTAACTATGGCTACACCTTC.

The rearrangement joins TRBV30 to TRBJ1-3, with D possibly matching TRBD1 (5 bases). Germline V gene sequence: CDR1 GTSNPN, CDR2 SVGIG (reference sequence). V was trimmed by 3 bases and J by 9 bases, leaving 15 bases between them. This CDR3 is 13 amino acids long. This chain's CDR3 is CAWSVPRDLTIYF. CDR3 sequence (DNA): TGTGCCTGGAGCGTACCTCGGGACCTCACCATATATTTT.

The CDR3 nucleotides are TGTGCCAGCAGCCCCCCCGGGACCCAGTACTTC. It specifies CASSPPGTQYF. The rearrangement links TRBV2 to TRBJ2-5; D remains unclear. Germline assignment: CDR1 SNHLY and CDR2 FYNNEI. Trimming removed 6 bases at V and 7 bases at J, with 9 bases between. The CDR3 sequence is 11 residues long.

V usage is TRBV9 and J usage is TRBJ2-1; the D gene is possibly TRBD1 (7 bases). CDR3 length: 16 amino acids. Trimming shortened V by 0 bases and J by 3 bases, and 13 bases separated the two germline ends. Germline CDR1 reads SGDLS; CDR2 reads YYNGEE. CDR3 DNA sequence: TGTGCCAGCAGCGTAGGCGGGGCAGGGGGCTACAATGAGCAGTTCTTC. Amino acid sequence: CASSVGGAGGYNEQFF.